Only a few counts were recorded for the clone carrying this T cell receptor (beta chain). The antigen is undetermined. The CDR3 spans 14 residues. Trimming cost V 5 bases and J 7 bases, with 18 bases left between them. Germline loops: CDR1 SGHRS, CDR2 YFSETQ. The data stem from a study of cytomegalovirus exposure and HLA in healthy donors. Whole-study results and caveats: The sole available immune exposure information was CMV serostatus. Most CMV-associated TCR beta chains were later found to appear HLA-restricted.

PCR primers comprised 60 Vbeta and 13 Jbeta primers. Produced via immunoSEQ multiplex PCR; TCRdb's table is partial and in-frame only. This sample has some 170,000 clones, with roughly 80% found just once. This clonotype originated in a man aged 30 to 45 in good health and CMV-seropositive. The sequenced material came from PBMCs. The V call is TRBV5-1, the J call TRBJ1-2, with D perhaps TRBD1 (5 bases). For the CDR3, the DNA is TGCGCCAGCAGTTCAAGTTCGGGGGTGGGTGGCTACACCTTC. Translated, it gives CASSSSSGVGGYTF. Variable domain in full (rest from reference TRBV5-1 and TRBJ1-2): KAGVTQTPRYLIKTRGQQVTLSCSPISGHRSVSWYQQTPGQGLQFLFEYFSETQRNKGNFPGRFSGRQFSNSRSEMNVSTLELGDSALYLCASSSSSGVGGYTFGSGTRLTVV.